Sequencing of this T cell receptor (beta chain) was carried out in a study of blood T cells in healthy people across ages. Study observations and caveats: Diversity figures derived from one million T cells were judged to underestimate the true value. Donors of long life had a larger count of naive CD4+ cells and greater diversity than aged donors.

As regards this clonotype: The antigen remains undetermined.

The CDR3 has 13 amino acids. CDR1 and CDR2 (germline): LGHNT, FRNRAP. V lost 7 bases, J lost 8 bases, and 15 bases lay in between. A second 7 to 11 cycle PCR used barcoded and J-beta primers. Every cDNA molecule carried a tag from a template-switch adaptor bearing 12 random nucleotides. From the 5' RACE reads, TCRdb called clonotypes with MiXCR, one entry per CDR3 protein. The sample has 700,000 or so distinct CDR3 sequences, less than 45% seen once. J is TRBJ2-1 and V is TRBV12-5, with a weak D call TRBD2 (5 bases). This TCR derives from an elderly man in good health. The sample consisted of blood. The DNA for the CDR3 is TGTGCTAGTGCCATCGAGGAGGAGGATGAGCAGTTCTTC. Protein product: CASAIEEEDEQFF.